These T cell receptor beta chains were read from a single sample in a study of post-analysis software for immune sequencing data. TCRdb reprocessed the PCR reads with MiXCR, giving one entry per CDR3 protein. The sample yields about 800,000 distinct CDR3 sequences, 30% seen once. The sequenced sample was blood. The receptors shown here come from a girl between 5 and 17 years old with multiple sclerosis. Each CDR3 is given without its conserved first and last residue. The order of the fields is J gene, V gene, CDR3 protein.

TRBJ2-3 TRBV9 ASSVVREKGDTQY
TRBJ2-7 TRBV29-1 SVEDGLAGAKEQY
TRBJ2-1 TRBV9 ASSVATPYEQF
TRBJ1-4 TRBV20-1 SARKLYATNEKLF
TRBJ2-5 TRBV20-1 SASDLTSGGMETQY
TRBJ2-7 TRBV6-6 ASSSLGQGHEQY
TRBJ2-1 TRBV12-3/TRBV12-4 ASRAPLSENEQF
TRBJ1-1 TRBV6-5 ASSRTGVRAF
TRBJ2-4 TRBV7-2 ASSLPRLADKNIQY
TRBJ1-5 TRBV7-8 ASSLSDRGRQPQH
TRBJ2-3 TRBV7-9 ASSELGRLDTQY
TRBJ2-1 TRBV4-3 ASSPHENNEQF
TRBJ1-6 TRBV10-2 ASSDIVRDRADTPLH
TRBJ1-1 TRBV9 ASSLQGQTEAF
TRBJ2-3 TRBV28 ASSSGLGVGTDTQY
TRBJ2-5 TRBV20-1 SSRTALETQY
TRBJ2-3 TRBV20-1 SALTTGPSTDTQY
TRBJ2-1 TRBV28 ASYGWGFYNERF
TRBJ2-6 TRBV5-1 ASKSTAGANVLT
TRBJ2-1 TRBV10-3 AISNSGKGYNEQF
TRBJ2-3 TRBV15 ASSPVAGRSTDTQY
TRBJ1-5 TRBV5-5 ASSLDRLRDRDNQPQH
TRBJ2-1 TRBV19 ASSIENPGLAGVDEQF
TRBJ2-7 TRBV5-5 ASSPSEYEQY
TRBJ2-1 TRBV19 ASSILAGGLYNEQF
TRBJ1-4 TRBV6-5 ASMWDEKLF
TRBJ2-1 TRBV7-9 ASIPGPGSYNEQF
TRBJ2-1 TRBV20-1 SASYGGGALWGIANEQF
TRBJ2-3 TRBV28 ASGNQGGGRGTADTQY
TRBJ1-2 TRBV4-1 ASSQVLAEAYGYT
TRBJ2-2 TRBV20-1 SAGSGGPWTGELF
TRBJ2-7 TRBV20-1 SAKGWRAYEQY
TRBJ2-3 TRBV28 ASSLGGRASFTDTQY
TRBJ2-7 TRBV5-5 ASYIPGQGINEQY
TRBJ2-7 TRBV14 ASSQDLVGYEQY
TRBJ1-1 TRBV29-1 SAGTGWNTDAF
TRBJ2-2 TRBV5-1 ASSLASGRANTGELF
TRBJ2-1 TRBV6-5 ASQQAYNEQF
TRBJ1-2 TRBV10-3 AISESVGSYGYT
TRBJ2-1 TRBV7-9 ASSPRGARSYNEQF
- TRBV6-2/TRBV6-3 ASSYREAGGVYEQY
TRBJ2-2 TRBV12-3/TRBV12-4 ASSLALGTGELF
TRBJ2-1 TRBV20-1 SARDPGSGGSKGEQF
TRBJ2-3 TRBV29-1 STTVLAVDSTDTQY
TRBJ1-1 TRBV6-1 ASWQDRLNTEAF
TRBJ2-1 TRBV3-1 ASSLRSLAHNEQF
TRBJ1-1 TRBV6-4 ASSALAGLEAF
TRBJ2-3 TRBV5-1 ASRGTLAGTDTQY
TRBJ2-5 TRBV29-1 SVDAGAGEQY
- TRBV7-9 ASSLAIGRETQY
TRBJ1-2 TRBV18 ASSPQEGAYYGYT
TRBJ2-1 TRBV6-2/TRBV6-3 ASSLYRGRRNEQF
- TRBV7-2 ASSSPGFKGTQY
TRBJ2-7 TRBV10-1 ASSDSGQGFYEQY